This T cell receptor (beta chain) was sequenced in a study of identical twins. General study findings and limits: With abundant cord blood beta clonotypes, insertions were fewer; memory repertoires showed no such pattern. The study found that models underestimated out-of-frame TCR alpha sharing in monozygotic twins. Beta out-of-frame sequences displayed a weaker excess of sharing between twins.

This CDR3 has 20 residues. The germline V gene has CDR1 SGHAT and CDR2 FQNNGV. V was clipped by 0 bases and J by 8 bases; unmatched bases: 17. TCRdb independently ran MiXCR on the 5' RACE reads; one entry per CDR3 protein. The sample lists about 530,000 distinct CDR3 sequences, 13% to 15% seen once, with less than 0.5% in the top ten. Only a few counts were recorded for this clonotype. The antigen is undetermined. The same data also went into a second study, on yellow fever vaccine responses in identical twins. That study adds: Vaccine-induced T cell responses in twins were reportedly observed to appear partly convergent, partly personalized.

Sequencing used CD4+ T cells sorted from blood. This chain links TRBV11-2 with TRBJ2-1, with TRBD2 identical over 12 bases. This clonotype was obtained from a woman aged 18 to 35 in good health. CDR3 amino acids: CASSLDLSLGLAGKDDEQFF. CDR3 in DNA: TGTGCCAGCAGCTTAGATCTGAGTCTCGGACTAGCGGGAAAGGACGATGAGCAGTTCTTC.